This T cell receptor beta chain derives from a study of a mutant IDH1 vaccine in newly diagnosed glioma. TCRdb keeps only in-frame clones here, not all; method: immunoSEQ multiplex PCR. The sample has about 68,000 clones; less than 90% are singletons. CDR3 length: 14 residues. The germline V and J ends were trimmed by 0 bases and 6 bases, with 9 bases remaining between them. Germline loops: CDR1 SGHNT, CDR2 YYREEE (reference sequence). As regards this clone: The antigen remains undetermined.

Time point here: week 35, safety follow-up. Every single dose of the vaccine, 300 ug of mutant IDH1 20-mer peptide, came with topical imiquimod. The TCR sequence derives from a young man with glioma. The J gene is TRBJ2-2, the V gene TRBV5-4; the D call may be TRBD1 or TRBD2 (6 bases each). This sample comprised PBMCs, obtained from a glioma patient whose treatment included an IDH1 peptide vaccine. The CDR3 nucleotides are TGTGCCAGCAGCTTGGGGGGGGCGCCCGGGGAGCTGTTTTTT. This gives the protein CASSLGGAPGELFF.